This TCR beta chain was recovered during a study of blood T cell repertoires in COVID-19. In the study overall: The analysed material was cDNA or gDNA that came from T cells, B-cell-depleted T cells, or PBMCs.

This table comes from immunoSEQ multiplex PCR, and its TCRdb copy is limited to in-frame clones, with some not included. The sample has over 75,000 clones, 80% seen once. This clone was found a few times. The ends were cut back, 4 bases at V and 2 bases at J, with 12 bases in the middle. The CDR3 is 14 amino acids. The germline gives CDR1 SGHRS, CDR2 YFSETQ. Sequenced input: peripheral blood. The clonotype was recovered from a man between 45 and 60 years old who had recovered from COVID-19. The J gene is TRBJ2-5, the V gene TRBV5-1; D unresolved. CDR3 nucleotides: TGCGCCAGCAGCCGGATTCCCGGGCAAGAGACCCAGTACTTC. As protein: CASSRIPGQETQYF.